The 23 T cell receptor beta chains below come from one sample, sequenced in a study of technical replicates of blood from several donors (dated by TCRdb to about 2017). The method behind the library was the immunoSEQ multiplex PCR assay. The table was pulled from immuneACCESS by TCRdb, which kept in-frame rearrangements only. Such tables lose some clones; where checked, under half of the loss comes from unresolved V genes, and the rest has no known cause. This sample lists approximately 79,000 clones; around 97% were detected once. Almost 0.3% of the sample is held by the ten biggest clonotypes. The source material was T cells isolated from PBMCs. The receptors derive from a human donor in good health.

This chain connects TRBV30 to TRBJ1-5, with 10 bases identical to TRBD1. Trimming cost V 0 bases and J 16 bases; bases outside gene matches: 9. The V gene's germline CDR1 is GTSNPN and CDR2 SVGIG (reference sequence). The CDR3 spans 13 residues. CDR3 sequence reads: CAWSVLGGQGTHF. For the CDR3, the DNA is TGTGCCTGGAGTGTACTTGGGGGACAGGGGACACATTTT.

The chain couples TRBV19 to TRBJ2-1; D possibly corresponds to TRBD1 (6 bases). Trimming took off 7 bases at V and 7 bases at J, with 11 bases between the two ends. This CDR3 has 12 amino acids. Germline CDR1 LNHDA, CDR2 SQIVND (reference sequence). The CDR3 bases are TGTGCCAGTACCCTAGGGGGAAATGAGCAGTTCTTC. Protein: CASTLGGNEQFF.

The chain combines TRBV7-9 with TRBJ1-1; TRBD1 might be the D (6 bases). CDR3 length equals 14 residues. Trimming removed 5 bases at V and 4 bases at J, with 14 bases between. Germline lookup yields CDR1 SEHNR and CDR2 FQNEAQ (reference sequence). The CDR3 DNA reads TGTGCCAGCAGCCTATCCTACAGGGTCACTGAAGCTTTCTTT. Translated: CASSLSYRVTEAFF. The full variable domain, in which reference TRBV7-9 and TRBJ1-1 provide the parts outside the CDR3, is DTGVSQNPRHKITKRGQNVTFRCDPISEHNRLYWYRQTLGQGPEFLTYFQNEAQLEKSRLLSDRFSAERPKGSFSTLEIQRTEQGDSAMYLCASSLSYRVTEAFFGQGTRLTVV.

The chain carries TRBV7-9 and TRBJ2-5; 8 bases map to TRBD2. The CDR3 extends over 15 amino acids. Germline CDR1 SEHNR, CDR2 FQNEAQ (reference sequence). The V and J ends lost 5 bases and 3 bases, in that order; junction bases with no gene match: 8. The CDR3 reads CASSPGLGFKETQYF. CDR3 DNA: TGTGCCAGCAGCCCGGGACTAGGGTTCAAAGAGACCCAGTACTTC. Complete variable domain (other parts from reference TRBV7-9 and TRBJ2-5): DTGVSQNPRHKITKRGQNVTFRCDPISEHNRLYWYRQTLGQGPEFLTYFQNEAQLEKSRLLSDRFSAERPKGSFSTLEIQRTEQGDSAMYLCASSPGLGFKETQYFGPGTRLLVL.

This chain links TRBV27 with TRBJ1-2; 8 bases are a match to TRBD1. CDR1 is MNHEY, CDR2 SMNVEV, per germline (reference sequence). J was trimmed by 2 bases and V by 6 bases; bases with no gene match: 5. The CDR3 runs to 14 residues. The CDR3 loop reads CASRETGDNYGYTF. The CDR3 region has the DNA TGTGCCAGCAGAGAGACAGGGGACAACTATGGCTACACCTTC.

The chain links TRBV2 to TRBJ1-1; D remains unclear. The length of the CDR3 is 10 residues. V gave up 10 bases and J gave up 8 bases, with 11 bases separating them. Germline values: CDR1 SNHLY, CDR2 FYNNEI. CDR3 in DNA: TGTGCCACCTCAGCGCGAGAAGCTTTCTTT. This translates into CATSAREAFF. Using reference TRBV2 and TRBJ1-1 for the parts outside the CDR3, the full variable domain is EPEVTQTPSHQVTQMGQEVILRCVPISNHLYFYWYRQILGQKVEFLVSFYNNEISEKSEIFDDQFSVERPDGSNFTLKIRSTKLEDSAMYFCATSAREAFFGQGTRLTVV.

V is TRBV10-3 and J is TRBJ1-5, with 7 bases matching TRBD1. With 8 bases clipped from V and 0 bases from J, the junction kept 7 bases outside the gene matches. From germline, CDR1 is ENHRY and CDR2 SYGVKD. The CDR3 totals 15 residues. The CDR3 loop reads CAIGVRDSSNQPQHF. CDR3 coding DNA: TGTGCCATCGGAGTCCGGGACAGTAGCAATCAGCCCCAGCATTTT.

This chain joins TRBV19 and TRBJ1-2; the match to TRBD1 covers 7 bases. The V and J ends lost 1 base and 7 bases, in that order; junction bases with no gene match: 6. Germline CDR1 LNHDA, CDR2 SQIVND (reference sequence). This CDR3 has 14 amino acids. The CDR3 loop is CASSIVGGGLGYTF. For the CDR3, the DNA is TGTGCCAGTAGTATAGTCGGAGGGGGCCTTGGCTACACCTTC.

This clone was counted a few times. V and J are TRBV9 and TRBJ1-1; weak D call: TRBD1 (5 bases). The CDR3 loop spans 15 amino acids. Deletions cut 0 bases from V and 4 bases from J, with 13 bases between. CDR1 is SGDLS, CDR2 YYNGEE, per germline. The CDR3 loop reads CASSVVDSGSTEAFF. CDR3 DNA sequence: TGTGCCAGCAGCGTAGTAGACAGTGGAAGCACTGAAGCTTTCTTT.

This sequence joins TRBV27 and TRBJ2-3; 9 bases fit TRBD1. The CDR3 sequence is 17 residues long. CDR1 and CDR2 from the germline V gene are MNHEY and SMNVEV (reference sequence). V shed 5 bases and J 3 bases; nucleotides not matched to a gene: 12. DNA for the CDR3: TGTGCCAGCAGTCAGACAGGGGGAACTCCTCTAACAGATACGCAGTATTTT. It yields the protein CASSQTGGTPLTDTQYF.

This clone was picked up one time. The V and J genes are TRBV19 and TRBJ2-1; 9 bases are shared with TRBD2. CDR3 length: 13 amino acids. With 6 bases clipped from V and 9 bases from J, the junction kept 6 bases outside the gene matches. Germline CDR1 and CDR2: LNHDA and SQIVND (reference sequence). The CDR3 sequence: CASRTSGLSEQFF. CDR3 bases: TGTGCCAGTAGGACTAGCGGACTGAGTGAGCAGTTCTTC.

CDR3: CASSLATTPYEQYF. For the CDR3, the DNA is TGCGCCAGCAGCTTGGCTACGACACCTTACGAGCAGTACTTC. The chain combines TRBV5-1 with TRBJ2-7; D not resolved. CDR1 and CDR2 (germline): SGHRS, YFSETQ. V was cut by 0 bases and J by 4 bases, with 11 bases left in between. The CDR3 contains 14 residues. Based on the CDR3 plus reference TRBV5-1 and TRBJ2-7, the full variable domain is KAGVTQTPRYLIKTRGQQVTLSCSPISGHRSVSWYQQTPGQGLQFLFEYFSETQRNKGNFPGRFSGRQFSNSRSEMNVSTLELGDSALYLCASSLATTPYEQYFGPGTRLTVT.

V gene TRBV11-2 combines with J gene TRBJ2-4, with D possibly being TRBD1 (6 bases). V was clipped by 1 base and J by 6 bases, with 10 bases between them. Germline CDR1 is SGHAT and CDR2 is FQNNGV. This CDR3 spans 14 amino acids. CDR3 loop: CASSLAGVVNIQYF. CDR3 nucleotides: TGTGCCAGCAGCTTAGCAGGGGTGGTAAACATTCAGTACTTC.

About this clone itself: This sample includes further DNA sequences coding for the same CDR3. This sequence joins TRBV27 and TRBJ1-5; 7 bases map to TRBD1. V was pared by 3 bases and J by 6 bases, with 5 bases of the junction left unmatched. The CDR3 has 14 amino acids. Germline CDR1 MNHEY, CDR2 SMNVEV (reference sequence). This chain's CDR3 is CASSFRQGAQPQHF. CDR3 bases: TGTGCCAGCAGTTTCCGACAGGGCGCTCAGCCCCAGCATTTT.

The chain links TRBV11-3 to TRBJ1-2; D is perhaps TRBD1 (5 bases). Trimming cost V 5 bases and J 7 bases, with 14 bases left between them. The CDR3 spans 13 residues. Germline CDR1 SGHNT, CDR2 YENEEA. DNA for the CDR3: TGTGCCAGCAGCACGCAGGGTATTCGTGGCTACACCTTC. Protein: CASSTQGIRGYTF.

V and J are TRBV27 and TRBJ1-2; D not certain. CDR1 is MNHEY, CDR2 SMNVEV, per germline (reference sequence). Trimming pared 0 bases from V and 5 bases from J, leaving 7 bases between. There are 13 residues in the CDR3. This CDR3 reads CASSLSSGYGYTF. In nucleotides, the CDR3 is TGTGCCAGCAGTTTATCGTCGGGGTATGGCTACACCTTC.

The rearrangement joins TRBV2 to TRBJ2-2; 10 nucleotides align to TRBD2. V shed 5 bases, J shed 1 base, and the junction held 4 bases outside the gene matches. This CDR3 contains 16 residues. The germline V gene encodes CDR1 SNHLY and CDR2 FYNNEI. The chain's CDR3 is CASSLTSGMNTGELFF. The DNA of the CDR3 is TGTGCCAGCAGTCTTACTAGCGGGATGAACACCGGGGAGCTGTTTTTT.

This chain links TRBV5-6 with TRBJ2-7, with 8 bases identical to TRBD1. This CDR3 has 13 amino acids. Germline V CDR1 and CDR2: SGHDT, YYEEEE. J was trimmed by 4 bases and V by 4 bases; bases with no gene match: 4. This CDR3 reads CASSNGQGYEQYF. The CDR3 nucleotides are TGTGCCAGCAGCAATGGACAGGGTTACGAGCAGTACTTC.

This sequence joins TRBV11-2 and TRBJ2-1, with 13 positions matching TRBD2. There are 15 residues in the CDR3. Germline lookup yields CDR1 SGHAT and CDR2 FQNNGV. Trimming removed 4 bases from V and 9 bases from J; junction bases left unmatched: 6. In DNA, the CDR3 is TGTGCCAGCAGCTCACTAGCGGGAGGGCCCACTGAGCAGTTCTTC. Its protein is CASSSLAGGPTEQFF.

CDR3 residues: CASSTLRDSHTDTQYF. The CDR3 coding sequence is TGCGCCAGCAGCACGCTCCGGGACAGCCACACAGATACGCAGTATTTT. This chain joins TRBV5-1 and TRBJ2-3; 7 bases match TRBD1. V shed 4 bases and J 2 bases; nucleotides not matched to a gene: 10. From germline, CDR1 is SGHRS and CDR2 YFSETQ. This CDR3 contains 16 residues.

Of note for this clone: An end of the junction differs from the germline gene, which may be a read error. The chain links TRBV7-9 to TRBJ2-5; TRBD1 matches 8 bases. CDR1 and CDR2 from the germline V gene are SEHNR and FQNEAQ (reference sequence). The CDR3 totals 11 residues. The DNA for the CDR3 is TGTGCCAGCAGCTTAGGACAGGGGCGTAACTTC. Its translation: CASSLGQGRNF.

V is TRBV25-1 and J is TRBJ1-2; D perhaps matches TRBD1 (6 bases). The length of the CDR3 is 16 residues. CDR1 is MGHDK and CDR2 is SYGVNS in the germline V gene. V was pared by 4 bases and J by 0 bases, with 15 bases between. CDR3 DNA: TGTGCCAGCAGTGCCGAACCGGGACAACCTAACTATGGCTACACCTTC. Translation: CASSAEPGQPNYGYTF.

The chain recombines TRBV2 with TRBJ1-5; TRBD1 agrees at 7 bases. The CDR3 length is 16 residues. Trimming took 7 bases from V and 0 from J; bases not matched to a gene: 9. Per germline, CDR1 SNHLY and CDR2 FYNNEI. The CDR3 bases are TGTGCCAGCACCCCAAGGGGGCTTAATAGCAATCAGCCCCAGCATTTT. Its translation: CASTPRGLNSNQPQHF.